This T cell receptor beta chain was profiled in a study of cytomegalovirus exposure and HLA in healthy donors. The PCR employed 60 Vbeta primers together with 13 Jbeta primers. Assay used: immunoSEQ multiplex PCR; TCRdb lists only in-frame clones, some missing. The table has roughly 120,000 clones, about 86% seen once. CDR1 and CDR2 from the germline V gene are SNHLY and FYNNEI. Trimming stripped 7 bases from V and 7 bases from J, with 13 bases between. This CDR3 is 12 amino acids long. The chain links TRBV2 to TRBJ2-5, with a possible D match to TRBD2 (6 bases). Sequences were obtained from PBMCs. This receptor was taken from a woman aged 25 to 45 in good health and CMV-seronegative. DNA for the CDR3: TGTGCCAGCATAGGACTAAAGGTGACCCAGTACTTC. This encodes CASIGLKVTQYF. The whole variable domain, filled in from reference TRBV2 and TRBJ2-5, reads EPEVTQTPSHQVTQMGQEVILRCVPISNHLYFYWYRQILGQKVEFLVSFYNNEISEKSEIFDDQFSVERPDGSNFTLKIRSTKLEDSAMYFCASIGLKVTQYFGPGTRLLVL.